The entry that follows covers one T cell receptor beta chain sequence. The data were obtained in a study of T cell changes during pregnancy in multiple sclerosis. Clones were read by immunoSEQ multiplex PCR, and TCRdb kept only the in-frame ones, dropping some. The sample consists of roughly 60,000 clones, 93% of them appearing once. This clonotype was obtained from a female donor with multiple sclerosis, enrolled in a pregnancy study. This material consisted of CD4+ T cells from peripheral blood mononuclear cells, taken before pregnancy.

CDR3 in amino acids: CASSQDLVDRSYEQYF. The CDR3 region has the DNA TGCGCCAGCAGCCAAGATTTAGTTGACAGATCATACGAGCAGTACTTC. This chain connects TRBV4-3 to TRBJ2-7; D perhaps matches TRBD1 (5 bases). Germline V gene data show CDR1 as LGHNA and CDR2 as YSLEER. V lost 0 bases and J 4 bases, leaving 16 bases between the germline ends. The CDR3 runs 16 residues.